The 32 T cell receptor beta chains reported below all come from one sample, sequenced in a study of T cells in Graves' hyperthyroidism and ophthalmopathy (dated by TCRdb to the late 2010s). The library was built by means of multiplex PCR. TCRdb names Illumina HiSeq 2000 as the instrument used. TCR beta CDR3 regions were amplified from RNA transcripts. The first round of RT-PCR for the TCR CDR3 was performed with the HTBI primer set and the Qiagen OneStep RT-PCR kit. TCRdb trimmed public reads at Q25 via fastp, called clones via MiXCR and kept in-frame beta chains. Identical CDR3 proteins give one entry, which carries the most common genes and DNA. The sample has under 300,000 distinct CDR3 sequences on record, roughly 20% of them singletons. About 60% of the sample is in the top ten clones. Sequencing was performed on blood. Every receptor here comes from a man aged 25-40 years with Graves' ophthalmopathy.

This clonotype was recorded a few times. V is TRBV6-1 and J is TRBJ1-1, with D maybe TRBD1 (6 bases). V gave up 8 bases and J gave up 11 bases, with 18 bases separating them. In germline, CDR1 is MNHNS, CDR2 SASEGT. This CDR3 is 12 amino acids long. The CDR3 DNA sequence: TGTGCCAGCTATTACCAGGGGAGAGAGGCTTTCTTT. This codes for CASYYQGREAFF.

V usage is TRBV11-2 and J usage is TRBJ2-3; 9 bases are shared with TRBD2. The V gene's germline CDR1 is SGHAT and CDR2 FQNNGV. V lost 1 base and J lost 3; bases outside the gene matches: 5. The CDR3 runs 16 residues. In DNA form, the CDR3 reads TGTGCCAGCAGCTTAGTGGCTAGCGGGGAAACAGATACGCAGTATTTT. Translation gives CASSLVASGETDTQYF.

The CDR3 DNA is TGTGCCATCAGTGAGAGGGACGAGCAGTACTTC. Translation gives CAISERDEQYF. V and J are TRBV10-3 and TRBJ2-7, with D unresolved. V lost 2 bases and J lost 5, with 4 bases in between. Per germline, CDR1 ENHRY and CDR2 SYGVKD. This CDR3 has 11 residues.

This clonotype was observed at least ten times. J is TRBJ2-7 and V is TRBV11-2; 8 bases agree with TRBD1. The CDR3 consists of 15 residues. Germline trimming cut 5 bases from V and 0 bases from J; bases unmatched to any gene: 6. The germline gives CDR1 SGHAT, CDR2 FQNNGV. CDR3 bases: TGTGCCAGCAGCCGGACAGGGATTAGCTCCTACGAGCAGTACTTC. Translated, it gives CASSRTGISSYEQYF.

The V and J genes are TRBV18 and TRBJ2-3, with 7 nucleotides matching TRBD2. Germline lookup yields CDR1 KGHSH and CDR2 LQKENI. J was trimmed by 5 bases and V by 4 bases; bases with no gene match: 9. The CDR3 totals 15 residues. In DNA, the CDR3 is TGTGCCAGCTCACATGGGGGGGTATGGCGAGATACGCAGTATTTT. It encodes CASSHGGVWRDTQYF.

The chain employs TRBV28 and TRBJ1-2; a weak D match, TRBD1 (5 bases). The CDR3 covers 15 residues. Germline assignment: CDR1 MDHEN and CDR2 SYDVKM. Trimming took off 5 bases at V and 0 bases at J, with 13 bases between the two ends. This CDR3 is CASSPNGTSNYGYTF. The CDR3 DNA is TGTGCCAGCAGTCCAAATGGGACTTCTAACTATGGCTACACCTTC.

At least ten counts were recorded for this clonotype. The chain is built from TRBV30 and TRBJ1-5, with 8 bases identical to TRBD1. Germline values: CDR1 GTSNPN, CDR2 SVGIG (reference sequence). The CDR3 sequence is 15 residues long. After removal of 0 bases from V and 7 bases from J, the junction contained 8 bases not matched to a gene. This CDR3 is CAWSVGQGAWQPQHF. The CDR3 DNA is TGTGCCTGGAGTGTGGGGCAGGGGGCCTGGCAGCCCCAGCATTTT.

This chain uses TRBV30 with TRBJ2-5, with D uncertain. V dropped 5 bases and J dropped 1 base, with 5 bases sitting between them. Germline values: CDR1 GTSNPN, CDR2 SVGIG (reference sequence). CDR3 length: 11 amino acids. The CDR3 DNA is TGTGCCTGGGACGCCCAAGAGACCCAGTACTTC. It yields the protein CAWDAQETQYF.

This chain uses TRBV30 with TRBJ1-1; 7 nucleotides align to TRBD1. The V and J ends lost 4 bases and 4 bases, in that order; junction bases with no gene match: 9. Germline values: CDR1 GTSNPN, CDR2 SVGIG (reference sequence). This CDR3 contains 14 residues. Here the CDR3 reads CAWNMFRGGTEAFF. DNA of the CDR3: TGTGCCTGGAATATGTTCAGGGGGGGCACTGAAGCTTTCTTT.

Many counts were recorded for this clonotype. The CDR3 loop reads CASSPSSNQPQHF. The CDR3, as DNA: TGTGCCAGCAGCCCATCCAGCAATCAGCCCCAGCATTTT. The rearrangement links TRBV2 to TRBJ1-5; D is unresolved. The CDR3 contains 13 residues. Germline V CDR1 and CDR2: SNHLY, FYNNEI. V was trimmed by 6 bases and J by 1 base, leaving 7 bases between them.

This clonotype has a handful of counts. The chain combines TRBV20-1 with TRBJ2-1; D possibly corresponds to TRBD2 (7 bases). This CDR3 has 15 residues. Trimming took 3 bases from V and 7 from J, leaving 19 bases between them. The germline V gene has CDR1 DFQATT and CDR2 SNEGSKA (reference sequence). Here the CDR3 DNA reads TGCAGTGCTAGCCTACAGGGCCGAGCGGGGAATGAGCAGTTCTTC. As protein: CSASLQGRAGNEQFF.

This clonotype was detected ten times or more. This chain joins TRBV11-3 and TRBJ2-1; D call uncertain. The CDR3 is made up of 16 amino acids. Germline assignment: CDR1 SGHNT and CDR2 YENEEA. The V end lost 0 bases, the J end lost 6 bases, and 15 bases lay between the germline ends. The CDR3 loop reads CASSLDRLSRGNEQFF. The CDR3 coding sequence is TGTGCCAGCAGCTTAGATCGCCTGTCTAGAGGCAATGAGCAGTTCTTC.

The chain recombines TRBV4-1 with TRBJ2-5, with D possibly TRBD2 on 5 matching bases. The CDR3 contains 14 residues. Germline V gene sequence: CDR1 MGHRA, CDR2 YSYEKL. The V end was cut by 1 base, the J end by 2 bases, with 8 bases between. The DNA for the CDR3 is TGCGCCAGCAGCCAAGGAGAGGGACAAGAGACCCAGTACTTC. Translated: CASSQGEGQETQYF.

As regards this clonotype: A much larger clone is a single base away; this may be a read error. The rearrangement links TRBV11-2 to TRBJ1-1; 7 bases are a match to TRBD1. CDR1 and CDR2 (germline): SGHAT, FQNNGV. This CDR3 spans 14 amino acids. CDR3 in DNA: TGTGACAGCAGCTTAGTCAGGGGGTACACTGAAGCTTTCTTT. Its protein product is CDSSLVRGYTEAFF.

The table lists this clonotype with many counts. The chain is built from TRBV20-1 and TRBJ2-1, with D possibly matching TRBD1 (6 bases). Germline CDR1 and CDR2: DFQATT and SNEGSKA (reference sequence). V lost 3 bases and J lost 0, with 12 bases in between. There are 15 residues in the CDR3. The CDR3 DNA follows: TGCAGTGCTAGTTTCGGACAGTACTCCTACAATGAGCAGTTCTTC. Translating it yields CSASFGQYSYNEQFF.

In its sample, this clonotype was seen a few times. The rearrangement uses TRBV2 and TRBJ2-5; possibly TRBD1 or TRBD2 for D (5 bases each). The CDR3 is 13 residues long. Per the germline V gene, CDR1 is SNHLY and CDR2 is FYNNEI. V lost 1 base and J lost 3, with 6 bases in between. The CDR3 DNA follows: TGTGCCAGCAGTGAAGTGGGGGAAGAGACCCAGTACTTC. Translated: CASSEVGEETQYF.

This clonotype was counted at least ten times. This chain connects TRBV28 to TRBJ2-4, with D maybe TRBD2 (6 bases). CDR1 is MDHEN, CDR2 SYDVKM, per germline. Trimming removed 6 bases from V and 3 bases from J, with 9 bases in between. There are 13 residues in the CDR3. The CDR3 reads CASRLAGKNIQYF. The DNA for the CDR3 is TGTGCCAGCAGACTAGCTGGCAAAAACATTCAGTACTTC.

This chain connects TRBV27 to TRBJ1-5, with TRBD1 as a possible D gene (6 bases). The germline V gene encodes CDR1 MNHEY and CDR2 SMNVEV (reference sequence). CDR3 length equals 15 residues. The ends were cut back, 2 bases at V and 3 bases at J, with 11 bases in the middle. The CDR3 here is CASSLGRGHNQPQHF. The CDR3 nucleotides are TGTGCCAGCAGTTTAGGCAGGGGCCACAATCAGCCCCAGCATTTT.

The chain is built from TRBV30 and TRBJ2-1; a weak D match, TRBD1 (5 bases). This CDR3 has 15 amino acids. CDR1 and CDR2 (germline): GTSNPN, SVGIG (reference sequence). CDR3 nucleotide sequence: TGTGCAAGTGTCAGGGCCATGGTCCTGAACAATGAGCAGTTCTTC. Protein sequence: CASVRAMVLNNEQFF.

The chain joins TRBV6-5 to TRBJ2-5; 8 bases are a match to TRBD2. The J segment lost 5 bases and the V segment lost 3 bases, leaving 5 bases of the junction unmatched. CDR3 length: 14 residues. Germline assignment: CDR1 MNHEY and CDR2 SVGAGI. The CDR3 DNA sequence: TGTGCCAGCAGTTATTTTAGCGGGAAGGAGACCCAGTACTTC. Protein: CASSYFSGKETQYF.

This chain uses TRBV27 with TRBJ2-1, with D tentatively TRBD1 or TRBD2 (5 bases each). CDR3 length equals 19 residues. Per the germline V gene, CDR1 is MNHEY and CDR2 is SMNVEV (reference sequence). Trimming pared 1 base from V and 2 bases from J, leaving 21 bases between. The CDR3 loop reads CASSLYGGVSPPTYNEQFF. The DNA for the CDR3 is TGTGCCAGCAGTTTATATGGGGGAGTTAGCCCACCTACCTACAATGAGCAGTTCTTC.

V gene TRBV27 combines with J gene TRBJ2-2; TRBD2 matches at 7 bases. Trimming took 0 bases from V and 2 from J; bases not matched to a gene: 6. Germline-derived CDR1 and CDR2 are MNHEY and SMNVEV (reference sequence). The CDR3 spans 17 residues. The CDR3 sequence is CASSLSLLAANTGELFF. The CDR3 coding sequence is TGTGCCAGCAGTTTATCCCTCCTAGCGGCCAACACCGGGGAGCTGTTTTTT.

This clonotype was seen more than once but under ten times. V and J are TRBV28 and TRBJ1-2; TRBD1 agrees at 7 bases. The germline V gene encodes CDR1 MDHEN and CDR2 SYDVKM. This CDR3 region has 13 residues. V trimming: 10 bases; J trimming: 3 bases; junction bases outside the gene matches: 8. The CDR3, as DNA: TGTGCCACCATTGACAGGGTGGACTATGGCTACACCTTC. Translated, it gives CATIDRVDYGYTF.

This clonotype was seen many times. This sequence joins TRBV11-2 and TRBJ2-2; 7 bases map to TRBD1. J gave up 7 bases and V 5 bases, and 10 bases lay outside the gene matches. Looked up from germline, CDR1 is SGHAT and CDR2 is FQNNGV. The CDR3 consists of 15 residues. For the CDR3, the DNA is TGTGCCAGCAGCCTACGACAGGGCTGGAACGGGGAGCTGTTTTTT. As protein: CASSLRQGWNGELFF.

A few counts support this clonotype. The genes are TRBV28 and TRBJ2-7; D possibly corresponds to TRBD2 (5 bases). The V gene lost 10 bases and the J gene lost 2 bases, with 18 bases spanning the gap. Germline lookup yields CDR1 MDHEN and CDR2 SYDVKM. The CDR3 has 14 amino acids. The CDR3 region is CATAHSGITYEQYF. CDR3 DNA sequence: TGTGCCACCGCCCATTCCGGGATTACCTACGAGCAGTACTTC.

Remarks on this clonotype: One end of the junction varies from germline; a read error may be responsible. V and J are TRBV5-1 and TRBJ2-7; 12 bases are shared with TRBD2. The germline gives CDR1 SGHRS, CDR2 YFSETQ. The CDR3 consists of 18 residues. CDR3 nucleotide sequence: TGCGCCAGCAGCTTGGAGGGTGCTAGCGGGAGGGCCTACTACGAGCGGTACTTC. It codes for CASSLEGASGRAYYERYF.

This clonotype was seen just once. The rearrangement uses TRBV25-1 and TRBJ2-7; D might be TRBD1 (6 bases). The germline V gene encodes CDR1 MGHDK and CDR2 SYGVNS. V dropped 1 base and J dropped 7 bases, with 11 bases sitting between them. This CDR3 has 13 amino acids. The CDR3 bases are TGTGCCAGCAGTGAATTGGGGGCTTGGGAGCAGTACTTC. Amino acids: CASSELGAWEQYF.

This clonotype was counted many times. Germline and junction disagree at one end, which may indicate a read error. This chain links TRBV2 with TRBJ2-7; 7 bases match TRBD2. Germline CDR1 reads SNHLY; CDR2 reads FYNNEI. CDR3 length: 13 amino acids. The CDR3 sequence is CASKAGTSHEQYF. In DNA form, the CDR3 reads TGTGCCAGCAAAGCGGGGACCTCCCACGAGCAGTACTTC.

This chain joins TRBV18 and TRBJ2-5; a possible D gene is TRBD2 (5 bases). Trimming removed 1 base at V and 2 bases at J, with 11 bases between. Germline CDR1 KGHSH, CDR2 LQKENI. The CDR3 length is 15 residues. CDR3 sequence reads: CASSPLSGKQETQYF. The CDR3 DNA reads TGTGCCAGCTCACCACTTTCCGGGAAACAAGAGACCCAGTACTTC.

This clonotype showed up many times. The chain carries TRBV5-1 and TRBJ2-1, with D possibly TRBD1 on 8 matching bases. Trimming shortened V by 6 bases and J by 3 bases, and 13 bases separated the two germline ends. The germline CDR1 and CDR2 sequences are SGHRS and YFSETQ. The CDR3 is 14 residues long. The chain's CDR3 is CASKTGGGYNEQFF. In DNA, the CDR3 is TGCGCCAGCAAAACAGGGGGGGGCTACAATGAGCAGTTCTTC.

The sample holds one count of this clonotype. CDR3 bases: TGCAGTGCTAGATGGGCTAGCGGCAGCACAGATACGCAGTATTTT. This sequence encodes CSARWASGSTDTQYF. The gene calls are TRBV20-1 and TRBJ2-3; TRBD2 matches at 7 bases. The germline V gene encodes CDR1 DFQATT and CDR2 SNEGSKA (reference sequence). Trimming took 2 bases from V and 0 from J; bases not matched to a gene: 5. This CDR3 comprises 15 residues.

This rearrangement joins TRBV27 to TRBJ1-6; TRBD1 agrees at 7 bases. Germline V gene data show CDR1 as MNHEY and CDR2 as SMNVEV (reference sequence). After removal of 5 bases from V and 7 bases from J, the junction contained 8 bases not matched to a gene. CDR3 length: 15 residues. This chain's CDR3 is CASSDLGQPNSPLHF. The CDR3 region has the DNA TGTGCCAGCAGTGACCTGGGACAGCCCAATTCACCCCTCCACTTT.